This T cell receptor beta chain was retrieved from a study of cytomegalovirus exposure and HLA in healthy donors. The PCR had 60 Vbeta and 13 Jbeta primers. Measured with immunoSEQ multiplex PCR; TCRdb has only the in-frame clones, and not every one. This sample has some 200,000 clones, with about four fifths found just once. A note on this clone: Its antigen is unknown.

Study-wide points: In vitro checks showed that a few CMV-associated chains really do target CMV antigens.

Germline V gene data show CDR1 as MNHEY and CDR2 as SVGAGI. V gave up 7 bases and J gave up 5 bases, with 14 bases separating them. The CDR3 is made up of 13 amino acids. This receptor was identified in a woman in her forties or fifties in good health and CMV-seronegative. The chain has TRBV6-5 and TRBJ2-5, with a possible D match to TRBD1 (5 bases). Sample: PBMCs. CDR3 nucleotide sequence: TGTGCCAGCATCCACAGGCGTGGGGAGACCCAGTACTTC. This encodes CASIHRRGETQYF.